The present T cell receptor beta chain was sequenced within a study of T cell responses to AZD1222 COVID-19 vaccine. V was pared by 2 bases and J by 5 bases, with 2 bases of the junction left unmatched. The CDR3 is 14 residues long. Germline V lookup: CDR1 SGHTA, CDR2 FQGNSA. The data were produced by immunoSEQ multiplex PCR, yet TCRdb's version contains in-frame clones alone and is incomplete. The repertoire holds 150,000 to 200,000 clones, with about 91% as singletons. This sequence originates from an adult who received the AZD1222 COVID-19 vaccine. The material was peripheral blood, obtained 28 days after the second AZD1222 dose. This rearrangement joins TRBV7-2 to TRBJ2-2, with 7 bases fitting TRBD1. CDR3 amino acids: CASSLQQGTGELFF. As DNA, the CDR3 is TGTGCCAGCAGCTTACAACAGGGGACCGGGGAGCTGTTTTTT. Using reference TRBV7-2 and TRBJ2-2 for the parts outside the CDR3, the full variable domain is GAGVSQSPSNKVTEKGKDVELRCDPISGHTALYWYRQSLGQGLEFLIYFQGNSAPDKSGLPSDRFSAERTGGSVSTLTIQRTQQEDSAVYLCASSLQQGTGELFFGEGSRLTVL.